The 14 T cell receptor beta chains listed next were all sequenced from one sample in a study of blood T cell repertoires in COVID-19. Some clones are missing from TCRdb's copy, which holds only in-frame ones; the method was immunoSEQ multiplex PCR. Here the sample spans under 200,000 clones, approximately 73% being singletons. Material: peripheral blood. The receptor set was obtained from a woman at least 80 years old with acute or convalescent COVID-19.

The rearrangement links TRBV5-3 to TRBJ2-7; the match to TRBD1 covers 7 bases. TRBV5-3 is labeled an ORF, and its function is uncertain. This CDR3 is 19 amino acids long. V lost 3 bases to trimming and J lost 4 bases; unmatched junction nucleotides: 22. The CDR3 loop is CARSSYDREDRLEWYEQYF. As DNA, the CDR3 is TGTGCCAGAAGCTCATACGACAGGGAAGATCGCCTCGAGTGGTACGAGCAGTACTTC.

In regard to this clone: Other DNA sequences in the sample encode the same CDR3. This sequence joins TRBV27 and TRBJ1-1; unclear D gene. The CDR3 runs 13 residues. Germline V gene lookup returns CDR1 MNHEY and CDR2 SMNVEV (reference sequence). V was cut by 0 bases and J by 5 bases, with 7 bases left in between. The CDR3 loop is CASSLSGRTEAFF. The CDR3 coding sequence is TGTGCCAGCAGTTTATCCGGTAGAACTGAAGCTTTCTTT.

This sequence joins TRBV2 and TRBJ1-2; D gene ambiguous. Trimming shortened V by 5 bases and J by 3 bases, and 13 bases separated the two germline ends. The CDR3 has 14 residues. Germline loops: CDR1 SNHLY, CDR2 FYNNEI. The CDR3 DNA is TGTGCCAGCAGTATCAAGCGGGGTGACTATGGCTACACCTTC. Encoded protein: CASSIKRGDYGYTF.

The chain carries TRBV6-5 and TRBJ1-5; maybe TRBD1 (6 bases). The V end was cut by 2 bases, the J end by 6 bases, with 11 bases between. This CDR3 region has 14 residues. Per the germline V gene, CDR1 is MNHEY and CDR2 is SVGAGI. The CDR3 coding sequence is TGTGCCAGCAGTTACGCAGGGGTAGGTCAGCCCCAGCATTTT. Translating it yields CASSYAGVGQPQHF.

The V gene is TRBV11-2, the J gene TRBJ2-7; D is uncertain. Trimming stripped 1 base from V and 0 bases from J, with 7 bases between. Germline V gives CDR1 SGHAT, CDR2 FQNNGV. The CDR3 runs to 14 residues. This CDR3 is CASSLGYGSYEQYF. The DNA for the CDR3 is TGTGCCAGCAGCTTAGGGTACGGCTCCTACGAGCAGTACTTC. Supplemented by reference TRBV11-2 and TRBJ2-7, the full variable domain reads EAGVAQSPRYKIIEKRQSVAFWCNPISGHATLYWYQQILGQGPKLLIQFQNNGVVDDSQLPKDRFSAERLKGVDSTLKIQPAKLEDSAVYLCASSLGYGSYEQYFGPGTRLTVT.

This rearrangement joins TRBV4-3 to TRBJ1-1; 10 bases are a match to TRBD1. The ends lost 4 bases at V and 3 bases at J; junction bases unmatched: 2. The germline V gene has CDR1 LGHNA and CDR2 YSLEER. This CDR3 contains 14 residues. CDR3 coding DNA: TGCGCCAGCAGCCGGGGACAGGGGTACACTGAAGCTTTCTTT. Translated, it gives CASSRGQGYTEAFF.

The chain combines TRBV19 with TRBJ2-1; TRBD2 aligns across 14 bases. The CDR3 is 19 amino acids. Germline V gives CDR1 LNHDA, CDR2 SQIVND (reference sequence). V lost 6 bases, J lost 5 bases, and 15 bases stayed unmatched. CDR3 loop: CASRRTSGGLQALHNEQFF. The CDR3 DNA sequence: TGTGCCAGTAGGCGGACTAGCGGGGGGTTACAGGCCCTGCACAATGAGCAGTTCTTC.

V is TRBV29-1 and J is TRBJ1-1; tentatively, D is TRBD1 (5 bases). The CDR3 contains 14 residues. The germline V and J ends were trimmed by 5 bases and 0 bases, with 13 bases remaining between them. Germline lookup yields CDR1 SQVTM and CDR2 ANQGSEA. CDR3 protein: CSVLRQRMNTEAFF. The CDR3 coding sequence is TGCAGCGTTCTTAGACAGCGCATGAACACTGAAGCTTTCTTT.

On this clone: Other DNA sequences in the same sample also yield this CDR3. The rearrangement joins TRBV2 to TRBJ2-6; D uncertain. Germline loops: CDR1 SNHLY, CDR2 FYNNEI. The CDR3 totals 13 residues. Trimming took 7 bases from V and 1 from J, leaving 5 bases between them. CDR3: CASTLSGANVLTF. For the CDR3, the DNA is TGTGCCAGCACTTTGTCTGGGGCCAACGTCCTGACTTTC.

This chain uses TRBV30 with TRBJ2-3, with D uncertain. The V and J ends lost 5 bases and 0 bases respectively, with 12 bases between them. CDR3 length: 14 residues. CDR1 and CDR2 (germline): GTSNPN, SVGIG (reference sequence). CDR3 coding DNA: TGTGCCTGGTGCCCCACACCTAGCACAGATACGCAGTATTTT. Amino acid sequence: CAWCPTPSTDTQYF.

This chain uses TRBV11-3 with TRBJ2-1; TRBD1 aligns across 8 bases. With V trimmed by 9 bases and J by 3 bases, 7 bases remained unmatched. The CDR3 is made up of 14 amino acids. Germline loops: CDR1 SGHNT, CDR2 YENEEA. This CDR3 reads CASSLGTGYNEQFF. Here the CDR3 DNA reads TGTGCCAGTTCCCTCGGGACAGGCTACAATGAGCAGTTCTTC.

This chain joins TRBV2 and TRBJ1-1; D uncertain. The length of the CDR3 is 14 residues. Germline V gives CDR1 SNHLY, CDR2 FYNNEI. V was shortened by 0 bases and J by 1 base, with 6 bases between the two germline ends. The CDR3 region has the DNA TGTGCCAGCAGTGAAGCGACTTCGAACACTGAAGCTTTCTTT. Protein product: CASSEATSNTEAFF.

The chain joins TRBV6-1 to TRBJ1-6; TRBD1 aligns across 7 bases. V shed 1 base and J 6 bases; nucleotides not matched to a gene: 3. The germline gives CDR1 MNHNS, CDR2 SASEGT. This CDR3 region has 15 residues. CDR3 region: CASSEVGQSNSPLHF. The DNA for the CDR3 is TGTGCCAGCAGTGAAGTGGGACAGAGTAATTCACCCCTCCACTTT.

The chain recombines TRBV2 with TRBJ1-4; 8 bases match TRBD1. The CDR3 runs 15 residues. CDR1 and CDR2 from the germline V gene are SNHLY and FYNNEI. V lost 4 bases to trimming and J lost 7 bases; unmatched junction nucleotides: 8. The CDR3 DNA reads TGTGCCAGCAGTGCATCGAGTCAGGGGGCTGAAAAACTGTTTTTT. Translating gives CASSASSQGAEKLFF. The entire variable domain, with the rest obtained from reference TRBV2 and TRBJ1-4, is as follows: EPEVTQTPSHQVTQMGQEVILRCVPISNHLYFYWYRQILGQKVEFLVSFYNNEISEKSEIFDDQFSVERPDGSNFTLKIRSTKLEDSAMYFCASSASSQGAEKLFFGSGTQLSVL.